Each of the 29 T cell receptor beta chains below was sequenced from the same sample in a study of cytomegalovirus exposure and HLA in healthy donors. This PCR relied on a set of 60 Vbeta primers and 13 Jbeta primers. Sequencing was performed with immunoSEQ multiplex PCR; in TCRdb, only in-frame clones are kept and a portion is missing. The table records under 95,000 clones, roughly 83% of them present only once. Sequencing was carried out using PBMCs. The receptor source for this set is a woman in her thirties or forties in good health and CMV-seropositive.

The CDR3 DNA reads as TGTGCCAGCAGCTTAATACTAGCGGGGGCCTCCTACAATGAGCAGTTCTTC. Translation: CASSLILAGASYNEQFF. The rearrangement links TRBV7-8 to TRBJ2-1; 11 bases match TRBD2. This CDR3 is 17 amino acids long. Germline assignment: CDR1 SGHVS and CDR2 FQNEAQ. Trimming removed 2 bases from V and 0 bases from J; junction bases left unmatched: 3.

The rearrangement links TRBV2 to TRBJ2-1; no firm D call. Per the germline V gene, CDR1 is SNHLY and CDR2 is FYNNEI. With 2 bases removed from V and 5 bases from J, the gap between germline ends came to 16 bases. The CDR3 loop spans 16 amino acids. The CDR3 spells CASSELGQTKHNEQFF. The CDR3, as DNA: TGTGCCAGCAGTGAATTGGGCCAGACGAAGCACAATGAGCAGTTCTTC.

The V and J genes are TRBV6-6 and TRBJ2-5; 10 bases line up with TRBD2. Germline values: CDR1 MNHNY, CDR2 SVGAGI (reference sequence). The CDR3 consists of 15 residues. V trimming: 6 bases; J trimming: 6 bases; junction bases outside the gene matches: 10. The CDR3 sequence: CASRPEREGSQTQYF. The CDR3 coding sequence is TGTGCCAGCAGACCCGAGCGGGAGGGCTCTCAGACCCAGTACTTC.

V usage is TRBV2 and J usage is TRBJ1-2; D is possibly TRBD1 (6 bases). This CDR3 contains 14 residues. The germline V gene has CDR1 SNHLY and CDR2 FYNNEI. Trimming cost V 8 bases and J 4 bases, with 17 bases left between them. CDR3 sequence: CASRGGARTYGYTF. The CDR3 DNA follows: TGTGCCAGCCGGGGGGGGGCGAGAACCTATGGCTACACCTTC.

The chain carries TRBV18 and TRBJ1-5, with a possible D match to TRBD1 (6 bases). From germline, CDR1 is KGHSH and CDR2 LQKENI. The CDR3 loop spans 16 amino acids. Trimming pared 3 bases from V and 1 base from J, leaving 13 bases between. The CDR3 DNA is TGTGCCAGCTCACCGAACAGGGACGGGAGCAATCAGCCCCAGCATTTT. It codes for CASSPNRDGSNQPQHF.

The gene calls are TRBV30 and TRBJ1-2, with a weak D call TRBD1 (6 bases). Germline CDR1 reads GTSNPN; CDR2 reads SVGIG (reference sequence). V was shortened by 5 bases and J by 8 bases, with 21 bases between the two germline ends. The CDR3 length is 14 residues. The CDR3 reads CAWGLLQGPWGYTF. In nucleotides, the CDR3 is TGTGCCTGGGGACTCTTACAGGGCCCGTGGGGCTACACCTTC.

The chain links TRBV7-9 to TRBJ2-7; D may be TRBD1 (6 bases). CDR1 and CDR2 from the germline V gene are SEHNR and FQNEAQ (reference sequence). CDR3 size: 15 residues. Trimming shortened V by 5 bases and J by 5 bases, and 19 bases separated the two germline ends. CDR3 sequence (DNA): TGTGCCAGCAGCCGGACAGCCACCTCACGGGACGAGCAGTACTTC. Translating it yields CASSRTATSRDEQYF. Combining the CDR3 with reference TRBV7-9 and TRBJ2-7 gives the whole variable domain DTGVSQNPRHKITKRGQNVTFRCDPISEHNRLYWYRQTLGQGPEFLTYFQNEAQLEKSRLLSDRFSAERPKGSFSTLEIQRTEQGDSAMYLCASSRTATSRDEQYFGPGTRLTVT.

The chain recombines TRBV5-1 with TRBJ1-1, with a weak D call TRBD1 (5 bases). The germline V gene encodes CDR1 SGHRS and CDR2 YFSETQ. Trimming removed 2 bases at V and 2 bases at J, with 16 bases between. The CDR3 length is 16 residues. CDR3 residues: CASSFLIDRPNTEAFF. DNA of the CDR3: TGCGCCAGCAGCTTCCTTATAGACAGACCAAACACTGAAGCTTTCTTT.

The CDR3 DNA is TGTGCCAGCGGCTGGGGCGGGGCCACTGAAGCTTTCTTT. This gives the protein CASGWGGATEAFF. V and J are TRBV7-2 and TRBJ1-1, with D perhaps matching TRBD1 (5 bases). The CDR3 consists of 13 residues. Trimming left V 8 bases short and J 4 bases short, with 14 bases between. The germline gives CDR1 SGHTA, CDR2 FQGNSA.

The rearrangement joins TRBV18 to TRBJ2-2; D may be TRBD2 (6 bases). CDR3 length: 19 amino acids. Germline V lookup: CDR1 KGHSH, CDR2 LQKENI. V lost 1 base to trimming and J lost 2 bases, with 20 bases between them. The CDR3 spells CASSPLVLARQPNTGELFF. In nucleotides, the CDR3 is TGTGCCAGCTCACCACTAGTTCTAGCGCGGCAGCCCAACACCGGGGAGCTGTTTTTT.

This chain joins TRBV27 and TRBJ1-5, with a weak D call TRBD1 (6 bases). V shed 1 base and J shed 6 bases, with 10 bases lying between them. The CDR3 extends over 14 amino acids. The germline V gene has CDR1 MNHEY and CDR2 SMNVEV (reference sequence). DNA of the CDR3: TGTGCCAGCAGTTTATTAGGGGGAAGTCAGCCCCAGCATTTT. Protein product: CASSLLGGSQPQHF.

This rearrangement joins TRBV18 to TRBJ1-2; TRBD1 agrees at 8 bases. Germline CDR1 and CDR2: KGHSH and LQKENI. This CDR3 is 13 amino acids long. V trimming: 3 bases; J trimming: 7 bases; junction bases outside the gene matches: 4. The CDR3 protein is CASSPTGDSGYTF. In nucleotides, the CDR3 is TGTGCCAGCTCACCGACAGGGGATAGTGGCTACACCTTC.

The DNA of the CDR3 is TGTGCCAGTAGTATAGTATCAGGGGGGAGCACTGAAGCTTTCTTT. This codes for CASSIVSGGSTEAFF. The rearrangement joins TRBV19 to TRBJ1-1, with 7 bases lining up with TRBD1. The CDR3 runs 15 residues. Per the germline V gene, CDR1 is LNHDA and CDR2 is SQIVND (reference sequence). The V segment lost 1 base and the J segment 4 bases; nucleotides outside the gene matches: 6.

This chain joins TRBV28 and TRBJ1-5; 9 bases fit TRBD1. The junction had 7 bases not matched to a gene; V was cut back by 6 bases and J by 4 bases. Germline values: CDR1 MDHEN, CDR2 SYDVKM. The CDR3 sequence is 15 residues long. CDR3 in amino acids: CASRPGTGLNQPQHF. In DNA, the CDR3 is TGTGCCAGCAGACCCGGGACAGGGTTGAATCAGCCCCAGCATTTT.

V and J are TRBV6-5 and TRBJ1-4, with a weak D call TRBD1 (5 bases). In germline, CDR1 is MNHEY, CDR2 SVGAGI. The V gene lost 2 bases and the J gene lost 4 bases, with 11 bases spanning the gap. There are 15 residues in the CDR3. The CDR3 spells CASSYAEGINEKLFF. The DNA of the CDR3 is TGTGCCAGCAGTTACGCGGAGGGGATTAATGAAAAACTGTTTTTT.

The V call is TRBV9, the J call TRBJ1-2; 8 bases are shared with TRBD1. The V segment lost 3 bases and the J segment 5 bases; nucleotides outside the gene matches: 9. This CDR3 region has 15 residues. The germline CDR1 and CDR2 sequences are SGDLS and YYNGEE. The CDR3 loop is CASSASTGVVYGYTF. Here the CDR3 DNA reads TGTGCCAGCAGCGCCTCGACAGGGGTGGTTTATGGCTACACCTTC.

The J gene is TRBJ1-3, the V gene TRBV5-1; D gene unclear. The V and J ends lost 0 bases and 0 bases respectively, with 4 bases between them. The CDR3 loop spans 14 amino acids. The germline V gene has CDR1 SGHRS and CDR2 YFSETQ. CDR3 sequence reads: CASSLDNSGNTIYF. The CDR3 bases are TGCGCCAGCAGCTTGGACAACTCTGGAAACACCATATATTTT.

The CDR3 DNA is TGTGCCAGCAGCTTCCTAGCGGGGGGGACTTACAATGAGCAGTTCTTC. Protein sequence: CASSFLAGGTYNEQFF. The chain carries TRBV9 and TRBJ2-1; 12 positions match TRBD2. The CDR3 loop spans 16 amino acids. The junction had 6 bases not matched to a gene; V was cut back by 4 bases and J by 4 bases. Germline CDR1 SGDLS, CDR2 YYNGEE.

This clone was seen a single time. The gene calls are TRBV11-3 and TRBJ2-7, with TRBD2 as a possible D gene (6 bases). V lost 3 bases, J lost 2 bases, and 14 bases lay in between. CDR3 size: 15 residues. Germline V gene data show CDR1 as SGHNT and CDR2 as YENEEA. Written as DNA, the CDR3 is TGTGCCAGCAGCTTTGGTGGCGGGACCCCCTACGAGCAGTACTTC. This gives the protein CASSFGGGTPYEQYF.

This clone was seen just once. The chain is built from TRBV28 and TRBJ2-5; D gene ambiguous. The V and J ends lost 2 bases and 4 bases respectively, with 5 bases between them. CDR3 length: 12 residues. Germline-derived CDR1 and CDR2 are MDHEN and SYDVKM. DNA for the CDR3: TGTGCCAGCAGTTTACTCGGAGAGACCCAGTACTTC. It is translated as CASSLLGETQYF.

In DNA form, the CDR3 reads TGTGCCAGCTCACCGGTAGGGGGTCGGGAGACCCAGTACTTC. It is translated as CASSPVGGRETQYF. The rearrangement uses TRBV18 and TRBJ2-5; a possible D gene is TRBD1 (6 bases). Germline-derived CDR1 and CDR2 are KGHSH and LQKENI. There are 14 residues in the CDR3. Trimming stripped 3 bases from V and 5 bases from J, with 13 bases between. Drawing the rest from reference TRBV18 and TRBJ2-5, the complete variable domain is NAGVMQNPRHLVRRRGQEARLRCSPMKGHSHVYWYRQLPEEGLKFMVYLQKENIIDESGMPKERFSAEFPKEGPSILRIQQVVRGDSAAYFCASSPVGGRETQYFGPGTRLLVL.

The chain has TRBV7-6 and TRBJ2-1, with 9 bases lining up with TRBD1. This CDR3 is built from 17 residues. Per the germline V gene, CDR1 is SGHVS and CDR2 is FNYEAQ. J gave up 1 base and V 1 base, and 5 bases lay outside the gene matches. CDR3: CASSLVPGQGSYNEQFF. DNA of the CDR3: TGTGCCAGCAGCTTAGTCCCGGGACAGGGTTCCTACAATGAGCAGTTCTTC. Full variable domain (outside the CDR3, taken from reference TRBV7-6 and TRBJ2-1): GAGVSQSPRYKVTKRGQDVALRCDPISGHVSLYWYRQALGQGPEFLTYFNYEAQQDKSGLPNDRFSAERPEGSISTLTIQRTEQRDSAMYRCASSLVPGQGSYNEQFFGPGTRLTVL.

This chain connects TRBV7-9 to TRBJ1-2; no clear D. The germline CDR1 and CDR2 sequences are SEHNR and FQNEAQ (reference sequence). CDR3 length: 12 residues. The germline V and J ends were trimmed by 7 bases and 6 bases, with 12 bases remaining between them. CDR3 nucleotides: TGTGCCAGCACCTATTTTGAGCATGGCTACACCTTC. Its translation is CASTYFEHGYTF. Variable domain in full (rest from reference TRBV7-9 and TRBJ1-2): DTGVSQNPRHKITKRGQNVTFRCDPISEHNRLYWYRQTLGQGPEFLTYFQNEAQLEKSRLLSDRFSAERPKGSFSTLEIQRTEQGDSAMYLCASTYFEHGYTFGSGTRLTVV.

This chain links TRBV19 with TRBJ1-2, with D tentatively TRBD1 (5 bases). Trimming took off 6 bases at V and 6 bases at J, with 20 bases between the two ends. The CDR3 runs 15 residues. Germline CDR1 is LNHDA and CDR2 is SQIVND (reference sequence). The CDR3 nucleotides read TGTGCCAGTAGGGACCAGTCGGGGGGGAAGGATGGCTACACCTTC. Translation: CASRDQSGGKDGYTF.

V usage is TRBV30 and J usage is TRBJ1-2, with a possible D match to TRBD1 (5 bases). The CDR3 totals 12 residues. V was pared by 3 bases and J by 6 bases, with 11 bases between. From germline, CDR1 is GTSNPN and CDR2 SVGIG (reference sequence). This chain's CDR3 is CAWSPGSHGYTF. The CDR3 bases are TGTGCCTGGAGCCCAGGGTCCCATGGCTACACCTTC.

The gene calls are TRBV28 and TRBJ2-3, with 7 nucleotides matching TRBD1. J lost 0 bases, V lost 8 bases, and 8 bases had no gene match. Germline V gene sequence: CDR1 MDHEN, CDR2 SYDVKM. The CDR3 length is 15 residues. The CDR3: CASGSGGPSTDTQYF. CDR3 in DNA: TGTGCCAGCGGATCAGGGGGACCTAGCACAGATACGCAGTATTTT. Drawing the rest from reference TRBV28 and TRBJ2-3, the complete variable domain is DVKVTQSSRYLVKRTGEKVFLECVQDMDHENMFWYRQDPGLGLRLIYFSYDVKMKEKGDIPEGYSVSREKKERFSLILESASTNQTSMYLCASGSGGPSTDTQYFGPGTRLTVL.

The chain uses TRBV25-1 and TRBJ1-2; D is uncertain. Germline-derived CDR1 and CDR2 are MGHDK and SYGVNS. There are 14 residues in the CDR3. The V end was cut by 7 bases, the J end by 8 bases, with 20 bases between. The DNA for the CDR3 is TGTGCCAGCACCTCGAGCGGGAGATCCTCCGGCTACACCTTC. This sequence encodes CASTSSGRSSGYTF.

A few counts support this clone. J is TRBJ1-3 and V is TRBV7-2; D unclear. The length of the CDR3 is 12 residues. Looked up from germline, CDR1 is SGHTA and CDR2 is FQGNSA. V gave up 6 bases and J gave up 2 bases, with 5 bases separating them. CDR3 DNA: TGTGCCAGCAGTCAAACTGGAAACACCATATATTTT. Its translation: CASSQTGNTIYF. The complete variable domain, with remaining parts taken from reference TRBV7-2 and TRBJ1-3, reads GAGVSQSPSNKVTEKGKDVELRCDPISGHTALYWYRQSLGQGLEFLIYFQGNSAPDKSGLPSDRFSAERTGGSVSTLTIQRTQQEDSAVYLCASSQTGNTIYFGEGSWLTVV.

The rearrangement links TRBV27 to TRBJ1-1; tentative D call: TRBD1 (5 bases). CDR3 length: 13 residues. Germline CDR1 MNHEY, CDR2 SMNVEV (reference sequence). The ends were cut back, 5 bases at V and 4 bases at J, with 11 bases in the middle. CDR3 loop: CASSPQGGTEAFF. The CDR3 DNA sequence: TGTGCCAGCAGTCCGCAGGGAGGCACTGAAGCTTTCTTT.